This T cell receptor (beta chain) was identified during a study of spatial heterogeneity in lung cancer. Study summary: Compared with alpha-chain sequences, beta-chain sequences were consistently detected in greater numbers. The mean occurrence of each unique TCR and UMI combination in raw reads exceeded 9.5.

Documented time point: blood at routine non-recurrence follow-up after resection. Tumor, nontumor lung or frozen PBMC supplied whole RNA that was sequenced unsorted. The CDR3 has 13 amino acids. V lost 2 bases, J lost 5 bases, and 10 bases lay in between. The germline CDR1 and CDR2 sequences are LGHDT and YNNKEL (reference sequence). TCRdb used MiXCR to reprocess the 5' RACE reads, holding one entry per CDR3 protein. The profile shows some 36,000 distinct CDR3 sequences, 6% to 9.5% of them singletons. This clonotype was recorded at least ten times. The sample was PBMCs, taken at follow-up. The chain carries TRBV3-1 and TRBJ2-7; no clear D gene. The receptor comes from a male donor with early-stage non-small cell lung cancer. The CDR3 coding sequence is TGTGCCAGCAGCCAATTTAGAATCGACGAGCAGTACTTC. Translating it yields CASSQFRIDEQYF.